This T cell receptor beta chain comes out of a study of blood T cell repertoires in COVID-19. Looking at the study overall: The study drew acute and convalescent COVID-19 samples from the United States, Italy and Spain. T cells, B-cell-depleted T cells, or PBMCs provided the cDNA or gDNA that served as material.

Participant-reported clinical history was the basis for cohort assignment. The CDR3 consists of 15 residues. Germline V lookup: CDR1 SGHDN, CDR2 FVKESK. Trimming took off 4 bases at V and 2 bases at J, with 13 bases between the two ends. Measured with immunoSEQ multiplex PCR; TCRdb has only the in-frame clones, and not every one. The sample lists a few hundred thousand clones, roughly 87% occurring once. The receptor was derived from a woman in her late teens or twenties who had recovered from COVID-19. The sequenced sample consisted of PBMCs or T cells enriched from blood (not recorded which). The J gene is TRBJ2-3, the V gene TRBV14; D uncertain. In DNA form, the CDR3 reads TGTGCCAGCAGCCGATTCCCCGGGTACACAGATACGCAGTATTTT. It specifies CASSRFPGYTDTQYF. Drawing the rest from reference TRBV14 and TRBJ2-3, the complete variable domain is EAGVTQFPSHSVIEKGQTVTLRCDPISGHDNLYWYRRVMGKEIKFLLHFVKESKQDESGMPNNRFLAERTGGTYSTLKVQPAELEDSGVYFCASSRFPGYTDTQYFGPGTRLTVL.